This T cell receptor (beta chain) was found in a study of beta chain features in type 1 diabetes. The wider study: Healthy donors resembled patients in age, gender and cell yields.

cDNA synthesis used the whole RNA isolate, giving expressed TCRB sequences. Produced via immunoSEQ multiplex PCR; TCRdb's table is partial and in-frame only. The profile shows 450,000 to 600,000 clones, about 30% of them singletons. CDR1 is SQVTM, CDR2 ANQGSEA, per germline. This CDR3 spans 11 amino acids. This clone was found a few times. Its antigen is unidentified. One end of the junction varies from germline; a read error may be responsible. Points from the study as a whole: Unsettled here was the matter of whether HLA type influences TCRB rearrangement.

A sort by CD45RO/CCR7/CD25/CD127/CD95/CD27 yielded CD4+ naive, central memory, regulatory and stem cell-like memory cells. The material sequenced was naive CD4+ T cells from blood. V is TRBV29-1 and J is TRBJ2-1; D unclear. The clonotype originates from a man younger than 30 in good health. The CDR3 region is CSVEEGKAYIF. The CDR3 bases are TGCAGCGTTGAAGAAGGGAAGGCTTATATCTTC.